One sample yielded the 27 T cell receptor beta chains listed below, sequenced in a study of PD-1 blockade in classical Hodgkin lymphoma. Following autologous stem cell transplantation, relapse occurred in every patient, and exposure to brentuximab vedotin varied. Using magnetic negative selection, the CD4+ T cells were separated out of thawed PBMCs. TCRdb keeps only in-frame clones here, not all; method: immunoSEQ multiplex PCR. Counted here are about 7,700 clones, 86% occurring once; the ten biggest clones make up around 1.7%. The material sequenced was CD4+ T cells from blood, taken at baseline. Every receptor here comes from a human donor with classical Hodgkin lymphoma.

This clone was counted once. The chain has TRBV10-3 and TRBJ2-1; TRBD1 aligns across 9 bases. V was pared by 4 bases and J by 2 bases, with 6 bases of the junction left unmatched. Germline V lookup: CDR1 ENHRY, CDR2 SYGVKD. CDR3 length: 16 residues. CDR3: CAISAWTGDPYNEQFF. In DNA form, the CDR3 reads TGTGCCATCAGTGCTTGGACAGGGGACCCCTACAATGAGCAGTTCTTC.

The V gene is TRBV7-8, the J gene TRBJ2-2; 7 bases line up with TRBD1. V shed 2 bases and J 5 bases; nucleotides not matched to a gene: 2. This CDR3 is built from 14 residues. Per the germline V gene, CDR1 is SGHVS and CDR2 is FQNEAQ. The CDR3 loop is CASSLRRGTGELFF. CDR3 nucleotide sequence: TGTGCCAGCAGCTTACGCAGGGGGACCGGGGAGCTGTTTTTT.

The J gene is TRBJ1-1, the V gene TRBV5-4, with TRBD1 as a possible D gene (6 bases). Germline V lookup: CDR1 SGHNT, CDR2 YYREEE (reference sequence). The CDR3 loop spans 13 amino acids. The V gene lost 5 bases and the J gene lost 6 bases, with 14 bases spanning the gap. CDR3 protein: CASRGGLRPEAFF. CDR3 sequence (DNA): TGTGCCAGCAGAGGGGGGCTCCGCCCTGAAGCTTTCTTT.

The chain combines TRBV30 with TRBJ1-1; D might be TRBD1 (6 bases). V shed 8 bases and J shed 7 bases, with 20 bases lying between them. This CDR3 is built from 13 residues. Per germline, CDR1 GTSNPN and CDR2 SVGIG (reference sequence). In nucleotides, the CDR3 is TGTGCCCGGCGGACAGATTATACCCATGAAGCTTTCTTT. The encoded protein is CARRTDYTHEAFF. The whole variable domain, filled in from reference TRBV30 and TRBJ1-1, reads SQTIHQWPATLVQPVGSPLSLECTVEGTSNPNLYWYRQAAGRGLQLLFYSVGIGQISSEVPQNLSASRPQDRQFILSSKKLLLSDSGFYLCARRTDYTHEAFFGQGTRLTVV.

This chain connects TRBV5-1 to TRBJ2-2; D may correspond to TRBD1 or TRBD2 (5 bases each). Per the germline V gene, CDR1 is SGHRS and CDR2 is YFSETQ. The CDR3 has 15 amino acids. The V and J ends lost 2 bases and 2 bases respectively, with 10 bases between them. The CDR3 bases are TGCGCCAGCAGCTTCGGGACGGCTAACACCGGGGAGCTGTTTTTT. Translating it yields CASSFGTANTGELFF.

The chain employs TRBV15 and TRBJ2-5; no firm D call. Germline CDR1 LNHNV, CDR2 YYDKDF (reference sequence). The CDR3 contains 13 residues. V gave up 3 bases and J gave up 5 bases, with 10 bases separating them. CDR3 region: CATSRNNGETQYF. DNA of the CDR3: TGTGCCACCAGCAGGAACAACGGGGAGACCCAGTACTTC.

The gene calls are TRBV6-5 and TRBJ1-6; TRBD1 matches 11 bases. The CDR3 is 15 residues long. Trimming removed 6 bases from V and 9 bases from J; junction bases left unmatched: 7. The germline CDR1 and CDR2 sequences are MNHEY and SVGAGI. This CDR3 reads CASSRTGGFGSPLHF. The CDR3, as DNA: TGTGCCAGCAGCCGGACAGGGGGCTTCGGTTCACCCCTCCACTTT.

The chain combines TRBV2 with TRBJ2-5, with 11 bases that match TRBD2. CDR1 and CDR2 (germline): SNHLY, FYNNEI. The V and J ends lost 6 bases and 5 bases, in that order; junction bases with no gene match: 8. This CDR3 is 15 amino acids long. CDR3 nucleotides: TGTGCCAGCAGGTTGACTAGCGGGGCGAGGGAGACCCAGTACTTC. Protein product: CASRLTSGARETQYF.

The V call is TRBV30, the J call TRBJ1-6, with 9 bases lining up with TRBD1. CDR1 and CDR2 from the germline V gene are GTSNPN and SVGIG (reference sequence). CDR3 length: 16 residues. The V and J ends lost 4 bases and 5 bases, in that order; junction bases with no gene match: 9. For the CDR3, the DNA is TGTGCCTGGAATGGGGACAGGGTCAGAAATAATTCACCCCTCCACTTT. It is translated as CAWNGDRVRNNSPLHF.

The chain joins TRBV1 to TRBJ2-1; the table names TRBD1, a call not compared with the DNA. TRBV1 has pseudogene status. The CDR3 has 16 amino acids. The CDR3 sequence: CTSSPSDRSSYNEQFF. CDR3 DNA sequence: TGCACCAGCAGCCCTTCGGACAGGAGCTCCTACAATGAGCAGTTCTTC.

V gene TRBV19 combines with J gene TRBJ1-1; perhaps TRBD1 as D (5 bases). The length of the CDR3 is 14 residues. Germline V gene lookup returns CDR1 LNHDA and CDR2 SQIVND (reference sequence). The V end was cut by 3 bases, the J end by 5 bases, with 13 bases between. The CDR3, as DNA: TGTGCCAGTAGTATGATTCGGGGGAGGACTGAAGCTTTCTTT. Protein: CASSMIRGRTEAFF.

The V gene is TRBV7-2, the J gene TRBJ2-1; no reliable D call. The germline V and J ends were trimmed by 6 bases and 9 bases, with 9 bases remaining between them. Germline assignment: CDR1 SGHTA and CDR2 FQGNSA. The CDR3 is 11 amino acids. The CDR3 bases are TGTGCCAGCAGTCTAAAGGGTGAGCAGTTCTTC. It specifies CASSLKGEQFF.

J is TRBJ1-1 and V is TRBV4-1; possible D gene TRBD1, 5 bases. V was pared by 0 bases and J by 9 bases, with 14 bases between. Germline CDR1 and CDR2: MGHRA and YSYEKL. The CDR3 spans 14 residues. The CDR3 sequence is CASSQDSLGRQAFF. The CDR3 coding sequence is TGCGCCAGCAGCCAAGATTCATTGGGGCGTCAAGCTTTCTTT.

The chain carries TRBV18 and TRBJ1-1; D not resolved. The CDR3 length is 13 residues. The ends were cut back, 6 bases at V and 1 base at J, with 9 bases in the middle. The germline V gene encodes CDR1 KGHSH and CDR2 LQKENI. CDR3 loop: CASSRTQNTEAFF. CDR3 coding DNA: TGTGCCAGCTCTCGTACACAGAACACTGAAGCTTTCTTT.

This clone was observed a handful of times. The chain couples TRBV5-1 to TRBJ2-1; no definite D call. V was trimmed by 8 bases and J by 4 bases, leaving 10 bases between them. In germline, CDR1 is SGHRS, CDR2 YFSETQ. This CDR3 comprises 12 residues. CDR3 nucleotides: TGCGCCAGTATAGGCGGATACAATGAGCAGTTCTTC. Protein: CASIGGYNEQFF.

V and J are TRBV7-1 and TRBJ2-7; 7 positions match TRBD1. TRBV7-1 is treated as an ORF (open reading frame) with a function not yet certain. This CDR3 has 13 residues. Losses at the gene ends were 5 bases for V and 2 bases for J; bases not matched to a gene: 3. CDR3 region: CASSPGQTYEQYF. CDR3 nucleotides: TGTGCCAGCAGCCCGGGACAGACCTACGAGCAGTACTTC.

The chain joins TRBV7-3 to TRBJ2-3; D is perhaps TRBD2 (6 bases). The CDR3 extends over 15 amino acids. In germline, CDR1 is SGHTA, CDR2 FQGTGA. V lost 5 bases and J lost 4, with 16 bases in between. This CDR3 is CASSKTRGAPDTQYF. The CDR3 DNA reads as TGTGCCAGCAGCAAGACTAGAGGGGCCCCAGATACGCAGTATTTT. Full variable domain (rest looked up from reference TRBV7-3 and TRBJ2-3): GAGVSQTPSNKVTEKGKYVELRCDPISGHTALYWYRQSLGQGPEFLIYFQGTGAADDSGLPNDRFFAVRPEGSVSTLKIQRTERGDSAVYLCASSKTRGAPDTQYFGPGTRLTVL.

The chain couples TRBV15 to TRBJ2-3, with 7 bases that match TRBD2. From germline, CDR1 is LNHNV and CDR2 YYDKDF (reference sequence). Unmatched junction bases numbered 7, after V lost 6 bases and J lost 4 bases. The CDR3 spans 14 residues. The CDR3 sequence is CATRDGGTPDTQYF. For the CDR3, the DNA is TGTGCCACCAGGGACGGGGGGACGCCAGATACGCAGTATTTT.

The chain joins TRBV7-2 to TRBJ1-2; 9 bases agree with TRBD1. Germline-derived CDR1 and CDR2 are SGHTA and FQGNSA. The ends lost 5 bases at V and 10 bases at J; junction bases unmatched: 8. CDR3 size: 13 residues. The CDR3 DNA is TGTGCCAGCAGCCGGGACAGGGACAGAGTCTACACCTTC. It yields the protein CASSRDRDRVYTF.

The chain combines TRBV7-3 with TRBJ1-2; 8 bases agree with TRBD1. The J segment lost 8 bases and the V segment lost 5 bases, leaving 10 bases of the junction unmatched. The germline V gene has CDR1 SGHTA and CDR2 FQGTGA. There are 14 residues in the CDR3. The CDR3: CASSPTGDRMGYTF. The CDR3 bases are TGTGCCAGCAGCCCAACGGGGGACAGGATGGGCTACACCTTC.

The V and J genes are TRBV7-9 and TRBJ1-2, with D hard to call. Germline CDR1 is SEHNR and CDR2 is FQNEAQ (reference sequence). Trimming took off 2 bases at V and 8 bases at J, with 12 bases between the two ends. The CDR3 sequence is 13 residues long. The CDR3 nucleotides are TGTGCCAGCAGCTTAATGGGCCAGACGGGCTACACCTTC. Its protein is CASSLMGQTGYTF.

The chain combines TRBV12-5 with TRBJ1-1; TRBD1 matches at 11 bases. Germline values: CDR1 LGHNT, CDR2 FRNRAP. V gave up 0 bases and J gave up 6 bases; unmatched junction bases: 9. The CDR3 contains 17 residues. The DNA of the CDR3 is TGTGCTAGTGGTTTGGTTACCGGACAGGGGGCGAAGGCTGAAGCTTTCTTT. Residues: CASGLVTGQGAKAEAFF.

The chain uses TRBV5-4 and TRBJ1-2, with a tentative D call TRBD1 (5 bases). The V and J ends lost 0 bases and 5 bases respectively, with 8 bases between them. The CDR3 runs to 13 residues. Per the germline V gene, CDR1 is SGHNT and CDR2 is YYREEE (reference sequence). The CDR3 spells CASSLGREYGYTF. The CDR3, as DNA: TGTGCCAGCAGCTTGGGCAGGGAGTATGGCTACACCTTC.

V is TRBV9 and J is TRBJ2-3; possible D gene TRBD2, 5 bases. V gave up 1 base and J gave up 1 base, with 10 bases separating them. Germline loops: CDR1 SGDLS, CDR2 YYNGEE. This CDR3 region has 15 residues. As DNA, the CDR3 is TGTGCCAGCAGCGTACTAGCAATTGGCACAGATACGCAGTATTTT. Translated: CASSVLAIGTDTQYF.

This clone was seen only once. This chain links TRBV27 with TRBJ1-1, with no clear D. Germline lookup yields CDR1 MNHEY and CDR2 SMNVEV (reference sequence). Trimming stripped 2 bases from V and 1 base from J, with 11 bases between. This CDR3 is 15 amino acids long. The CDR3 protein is CASSLDRLGNTEAFF. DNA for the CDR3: TGTGCCAGCAGTTTAGATCGGCTGGGGAACACTGAAGCTTTCTTT.

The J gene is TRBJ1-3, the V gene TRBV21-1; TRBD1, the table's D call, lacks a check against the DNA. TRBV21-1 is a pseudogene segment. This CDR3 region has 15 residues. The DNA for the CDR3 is TGTGCCAGCAGCCCCCGGGACAGATCAACGTACACCATATATTTT. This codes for CASSPRDRSTYTIYF.

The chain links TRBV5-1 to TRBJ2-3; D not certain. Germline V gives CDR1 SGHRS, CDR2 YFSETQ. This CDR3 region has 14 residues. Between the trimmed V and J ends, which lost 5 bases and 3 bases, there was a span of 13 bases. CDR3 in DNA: TGCGCCAGCAGGGGTCCGGTAGTAACAGATACGCAGTATTTT. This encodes CASRGPVVTDTQYF.